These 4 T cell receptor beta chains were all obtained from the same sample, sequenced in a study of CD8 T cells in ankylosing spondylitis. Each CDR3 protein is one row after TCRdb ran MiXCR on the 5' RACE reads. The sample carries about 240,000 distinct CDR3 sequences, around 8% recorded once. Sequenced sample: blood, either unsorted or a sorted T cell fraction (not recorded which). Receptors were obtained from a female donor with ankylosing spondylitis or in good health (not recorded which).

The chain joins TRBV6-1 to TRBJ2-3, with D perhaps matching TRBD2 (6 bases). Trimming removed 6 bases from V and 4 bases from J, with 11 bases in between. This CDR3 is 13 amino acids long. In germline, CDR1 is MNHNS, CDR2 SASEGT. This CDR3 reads CASRRLVPDTQYF. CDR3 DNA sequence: TGTGCCAGCAGACGACTAGTTCCAGATACGCAGTATTTT.

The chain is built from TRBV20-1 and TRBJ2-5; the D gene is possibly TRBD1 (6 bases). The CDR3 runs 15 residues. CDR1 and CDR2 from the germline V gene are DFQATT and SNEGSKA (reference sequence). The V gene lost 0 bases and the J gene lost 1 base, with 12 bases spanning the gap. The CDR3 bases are TGCAGTGCTAGAGACGCAGGGGCCATCCAAGAGACCCAGTACTTC. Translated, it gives CSARDAGAIQETQYF.

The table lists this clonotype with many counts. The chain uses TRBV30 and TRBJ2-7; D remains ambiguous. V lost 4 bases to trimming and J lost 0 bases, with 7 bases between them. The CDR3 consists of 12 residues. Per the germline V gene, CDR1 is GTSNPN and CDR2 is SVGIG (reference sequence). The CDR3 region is CAWTATSYEQYF. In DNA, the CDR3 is TGTGCCTGGACCGCCACCTCCTACGAGCAGTACTTC.

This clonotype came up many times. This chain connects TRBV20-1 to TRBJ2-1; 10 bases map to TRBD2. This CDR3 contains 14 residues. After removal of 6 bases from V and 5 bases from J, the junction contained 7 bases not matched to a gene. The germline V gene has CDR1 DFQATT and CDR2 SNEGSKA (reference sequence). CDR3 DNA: TGCAGTGCGGAGATGCTAGCGGGAGACAATGAGCAGTTCTTC. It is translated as CSAEMLAGDNEQFF.